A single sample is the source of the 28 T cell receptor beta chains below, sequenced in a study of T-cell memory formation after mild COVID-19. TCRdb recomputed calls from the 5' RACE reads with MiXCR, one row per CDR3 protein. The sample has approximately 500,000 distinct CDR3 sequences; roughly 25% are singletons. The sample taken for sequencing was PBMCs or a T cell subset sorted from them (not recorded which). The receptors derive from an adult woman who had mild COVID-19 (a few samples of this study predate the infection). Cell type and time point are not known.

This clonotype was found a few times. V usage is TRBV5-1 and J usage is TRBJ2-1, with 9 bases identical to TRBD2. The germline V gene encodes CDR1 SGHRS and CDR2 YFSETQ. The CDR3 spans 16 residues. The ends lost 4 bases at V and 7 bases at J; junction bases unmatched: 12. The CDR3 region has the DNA TGCGCCAGCAGCCCCCGTAGTAGCGGGAGCTTAAATGAGCAGTTCTTC. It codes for CASSPRSSGSLNEQFF.

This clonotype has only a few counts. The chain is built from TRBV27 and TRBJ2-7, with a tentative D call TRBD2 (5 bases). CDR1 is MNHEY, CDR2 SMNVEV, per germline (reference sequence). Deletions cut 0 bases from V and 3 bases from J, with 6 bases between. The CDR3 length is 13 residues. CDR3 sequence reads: CASSLSTSYEQYF. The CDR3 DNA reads TGTGCCAGCAGTTTATCAACTAGCTACGAGCAGTACTTC.

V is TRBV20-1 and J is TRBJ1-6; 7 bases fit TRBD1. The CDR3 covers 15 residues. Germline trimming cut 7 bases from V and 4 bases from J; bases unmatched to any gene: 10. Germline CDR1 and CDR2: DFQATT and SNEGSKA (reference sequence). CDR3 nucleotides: TGCAGTGTCGGAGGGGACAGTCTTTATAATTCACCCCTCCACTTT. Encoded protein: CSVGGDSLYNSPLHF.

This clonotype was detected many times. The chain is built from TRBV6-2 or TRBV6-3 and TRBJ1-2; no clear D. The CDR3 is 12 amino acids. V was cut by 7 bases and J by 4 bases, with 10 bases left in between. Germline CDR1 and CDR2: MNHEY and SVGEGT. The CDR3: CASMRQPYGYTF. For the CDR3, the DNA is TGTGCCAGCATGAGGCAGCCCTATGGCTACACCTTC.

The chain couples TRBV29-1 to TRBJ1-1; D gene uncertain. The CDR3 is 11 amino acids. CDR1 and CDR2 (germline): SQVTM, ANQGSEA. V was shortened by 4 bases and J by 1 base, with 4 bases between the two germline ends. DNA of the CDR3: TGCAGCGTTGTTGAGAACACTGAAGCTTTCTTT. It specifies CSVVENTEAFF.

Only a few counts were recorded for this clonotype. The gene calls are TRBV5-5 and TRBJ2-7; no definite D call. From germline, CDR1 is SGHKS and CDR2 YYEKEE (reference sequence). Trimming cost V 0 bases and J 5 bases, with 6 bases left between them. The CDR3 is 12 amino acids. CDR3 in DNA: TGTGCCAGCAGCTTGGGGCCCCACGAGCAGTACTTC. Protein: CASSLGPHEQYF. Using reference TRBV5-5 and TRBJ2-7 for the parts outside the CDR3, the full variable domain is DAGVTQSPTHLIKTRGQQVTLRCSPISGHKSVSWYQQVLGQGPQFIFQYYEKEERGRGNFPDRFSARQFPNYSSELNVNALLLGDSALYLCASSLGPHEQYFGPGTRLTVT.

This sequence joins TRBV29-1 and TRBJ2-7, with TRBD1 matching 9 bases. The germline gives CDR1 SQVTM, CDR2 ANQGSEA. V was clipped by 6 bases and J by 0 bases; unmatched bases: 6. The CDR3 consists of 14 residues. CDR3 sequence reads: CSVARTGDSYEQYF. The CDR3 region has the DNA TGCAGCGTGGCGAGGACAGGGGACTCCTACGAGCAGTACTTC.

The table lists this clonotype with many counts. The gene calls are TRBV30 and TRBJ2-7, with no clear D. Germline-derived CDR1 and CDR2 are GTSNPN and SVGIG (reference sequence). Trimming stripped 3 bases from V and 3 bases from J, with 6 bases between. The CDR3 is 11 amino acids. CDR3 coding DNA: TGTGCCTGGAGAGGCAACTACGAGCAGTACTTC. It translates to CAWRGNYEQYF.

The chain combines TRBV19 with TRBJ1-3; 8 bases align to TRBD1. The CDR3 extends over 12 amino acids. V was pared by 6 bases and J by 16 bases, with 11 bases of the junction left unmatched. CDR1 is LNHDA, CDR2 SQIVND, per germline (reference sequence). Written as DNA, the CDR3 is TGTGCCAGTAGGGCCTTGCCGGGACAGGTGTATTTT. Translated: CASRALPGQVYF.

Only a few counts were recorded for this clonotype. CDR3 nucleotides: TGCAGTGCTAGGGGGGACAGTGGAACGTATGGCTACACCTTC. This encodes CSARGDSGTYGYTF. The chain has TRBV20-1 and TRBJ1-2; 7 bases match TRBD1. With V trimmed by 3 bases and J by 5 bases, 9 bases remained unmatched. CDR1 DFQATT and CDR2 SNEGSKA come from the germline V gene (reference sequence). This CDR3 has 14 residues.

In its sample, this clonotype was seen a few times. The CDR3 spells CASRRNGGNDYGYTF. CDR3 DNA: TGTGCCAGCAGGAGAAACGGGGGGAATGACTATGGCTACACCTTC. The V call is TRBV5-4, the J call TRBJ1-2, with D possibly matching TRBD1 (5 bases). V was cut by 5 bases and J by 3 bases, with 17 bases left in between. The CDR3 covers 15 residues. The germline V gene encodes CDR1 SGHNT and CDR2 YYREEE (reference sequence).

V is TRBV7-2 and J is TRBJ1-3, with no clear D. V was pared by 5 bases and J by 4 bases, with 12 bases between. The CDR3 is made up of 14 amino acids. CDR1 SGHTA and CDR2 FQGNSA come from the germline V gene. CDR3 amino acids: CASSPPGRGNTIYF. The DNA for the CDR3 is TGTGCCAGCAGCCCGCCTGGGAGGGGAAACACCATATATTTT. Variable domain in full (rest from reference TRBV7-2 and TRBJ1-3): GAGVSQSPSNKVTEKGKDVELRCDPISGHTALYWYRQSLGQGLEFLIYFQGNSAPDKSGLPSDRFSAERTGGSVSTLTIQRTQQEDSAVYLCASSPPGRGNTIYFGEGSWLTVV.

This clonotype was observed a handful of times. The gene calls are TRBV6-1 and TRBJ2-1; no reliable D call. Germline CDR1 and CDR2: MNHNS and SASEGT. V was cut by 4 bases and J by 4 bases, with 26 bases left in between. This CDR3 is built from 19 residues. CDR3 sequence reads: CASSGLSNYVQRPYNEQFF. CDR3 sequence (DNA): TGTGCCAGCAGTGGCTTGTCTAATTATGTCCAGCGCCCTTACAATGAGCAGTTCTTC.

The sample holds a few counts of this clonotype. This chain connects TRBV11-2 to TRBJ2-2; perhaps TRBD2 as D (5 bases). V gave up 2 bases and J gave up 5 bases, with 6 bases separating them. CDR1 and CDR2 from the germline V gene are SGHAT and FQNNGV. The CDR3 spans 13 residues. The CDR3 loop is CASSLQRTGELFF. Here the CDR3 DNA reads TGTGCCAGCAGCTTACAGCGGACCGGGGAGCTGTTTTTT.

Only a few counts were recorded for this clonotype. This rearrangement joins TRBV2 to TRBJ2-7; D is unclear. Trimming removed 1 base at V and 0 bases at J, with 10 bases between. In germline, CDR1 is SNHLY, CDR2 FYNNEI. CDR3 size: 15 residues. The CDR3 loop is CASSEGGKGSYEQYF. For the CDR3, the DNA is TGTGCCAGCAGTGAAGGGGGTAAGGGCTCCTACGAGCAGTACTTC.

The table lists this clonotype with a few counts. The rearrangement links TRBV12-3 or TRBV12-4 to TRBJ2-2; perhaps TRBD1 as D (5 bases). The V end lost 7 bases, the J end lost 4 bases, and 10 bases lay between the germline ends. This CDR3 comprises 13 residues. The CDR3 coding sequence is TGTGCCAGCAAAAGGGGTGGCACCGGGGAGCTGTTTTTT. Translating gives CASKRGGTGELFF.

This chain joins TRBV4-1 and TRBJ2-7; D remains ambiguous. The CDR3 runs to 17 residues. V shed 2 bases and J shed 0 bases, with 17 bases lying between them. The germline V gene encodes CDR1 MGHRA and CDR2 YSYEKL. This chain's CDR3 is CASSQPRSTRLSYEQYF. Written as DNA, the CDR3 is TGCGCCAGCAGCCAACCCAGGAGCACCCGGCTCTCCTACGAGCAGTACTTC.

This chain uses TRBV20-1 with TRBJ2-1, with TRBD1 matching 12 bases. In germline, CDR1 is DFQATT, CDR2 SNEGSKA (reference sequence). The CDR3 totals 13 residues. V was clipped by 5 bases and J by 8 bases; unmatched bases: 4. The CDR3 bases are TGCAGTGCTCGGGACAGGGGGCGCGATGAGCAGTTCTTC. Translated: CSARDRGRDEQFF.

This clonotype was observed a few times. CDR3 sequence (DNA): TGTGCCAGCAGTTTGTGGGGGCGCGGCCCTTCGTCCTACGAGCAGTACTTC. This sequence encodes CASSLWGRGPSSYEQYF. The chain recombines TRBV12-3 or TRBV12-4 with TRBJ2-7, with a possible D match to TRBD1 (6 bases). CDR3 size: 17 residues. Trimming removed 3 bases from V and 1 base from J, with 19 bases in between.

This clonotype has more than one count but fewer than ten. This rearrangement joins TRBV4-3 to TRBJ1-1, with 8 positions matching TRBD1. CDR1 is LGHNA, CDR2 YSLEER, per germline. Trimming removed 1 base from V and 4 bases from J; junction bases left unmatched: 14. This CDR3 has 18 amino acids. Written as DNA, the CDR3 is TGCGCCAGCAGCCAAGGGGAGGGCACAGGGGGTTCGGGCACTGAAGCTTTCTTT. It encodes CASSQGEGTGGSGTEAFF.

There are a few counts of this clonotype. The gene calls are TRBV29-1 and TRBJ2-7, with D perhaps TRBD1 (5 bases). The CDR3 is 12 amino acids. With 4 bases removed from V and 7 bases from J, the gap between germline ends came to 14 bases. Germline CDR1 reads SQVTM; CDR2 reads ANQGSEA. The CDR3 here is CSVVTAPREQYF. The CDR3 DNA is TGCAGCGTTGTGACAGCCCCGAGGGAGCAGTACTTC.

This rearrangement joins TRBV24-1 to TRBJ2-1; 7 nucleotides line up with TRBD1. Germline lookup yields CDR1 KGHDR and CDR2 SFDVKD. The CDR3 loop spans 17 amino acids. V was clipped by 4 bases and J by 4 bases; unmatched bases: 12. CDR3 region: CATSDPPGQLPYNEQFF. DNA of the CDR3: TGTGCCACCAGTGACCCACCGGGACAGCTCCCTTACAATGAGCAGTTCTTC.

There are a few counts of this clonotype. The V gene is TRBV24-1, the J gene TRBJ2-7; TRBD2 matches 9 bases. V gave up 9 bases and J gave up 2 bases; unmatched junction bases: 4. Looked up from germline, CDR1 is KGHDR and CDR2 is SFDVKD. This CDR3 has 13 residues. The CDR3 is CATSSGRPYEQYF. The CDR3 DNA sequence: TGTGCCACCTCAAGCGGGAGGCCCTACGAGCAGTACTTC.

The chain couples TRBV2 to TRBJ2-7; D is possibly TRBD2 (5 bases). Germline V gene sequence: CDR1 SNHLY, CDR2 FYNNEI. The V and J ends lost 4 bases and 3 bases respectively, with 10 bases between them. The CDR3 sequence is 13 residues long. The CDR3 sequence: CASSALALYEQYF. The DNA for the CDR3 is TGTGCCAGCAGTGCATTAGCGCTCTACGAGCAGTACTTC. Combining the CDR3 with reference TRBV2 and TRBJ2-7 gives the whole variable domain EPEVTQTPSHQVTQMGQEVILRCVPISNHLYFYWYRQILGQKVEFLVSFYNNEISEKSEIFDDQFSVERPDGSNFTLKIRSTKLEDSAMYFCASSALALYEQYFGPGTRLTVT.

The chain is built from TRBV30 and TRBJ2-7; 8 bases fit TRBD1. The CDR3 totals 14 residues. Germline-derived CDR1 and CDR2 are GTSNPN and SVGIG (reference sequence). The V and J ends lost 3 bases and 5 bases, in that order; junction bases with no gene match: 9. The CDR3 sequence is CAWSRGQGLHEQYF. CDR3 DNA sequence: TGTGCCTGGAGCCGTGGACAGGGCCTTCACGAGCAGTACTTC. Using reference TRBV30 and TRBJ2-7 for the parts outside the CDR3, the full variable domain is SQTIHQWPATLVQPVGSPLSLECTVEGTSNPNLYWYRQAAGRGLQLLFYSVGIGQISSEVPQNLSASRPQDRQFILSSKKLLLSDSGFYLCAWSRGQGLHEQYFGPGTRLTVT.

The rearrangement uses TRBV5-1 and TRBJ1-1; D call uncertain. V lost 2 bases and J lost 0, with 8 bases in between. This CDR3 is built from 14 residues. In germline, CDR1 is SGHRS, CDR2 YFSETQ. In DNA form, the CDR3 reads TGCGCCAGCAGCTTATACGGGCTGAACACTGAAGCTTTCTTT. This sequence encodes CASSLYGLNTEAFF.

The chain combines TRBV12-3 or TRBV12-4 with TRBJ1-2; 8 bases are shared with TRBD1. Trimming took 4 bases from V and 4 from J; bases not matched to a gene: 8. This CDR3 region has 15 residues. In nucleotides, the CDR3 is TGTGCCAGCAGTTGGGAGACAGGGGAGTCCTATGGCTACACCTTC. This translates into CASSWETGESYGYTF.

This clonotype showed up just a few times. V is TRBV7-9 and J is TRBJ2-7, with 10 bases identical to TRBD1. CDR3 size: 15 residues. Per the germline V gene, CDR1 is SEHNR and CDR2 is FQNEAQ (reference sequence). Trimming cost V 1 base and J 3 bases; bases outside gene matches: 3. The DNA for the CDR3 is TGTGCCAGCAGCTTAGGGGACAGGGGATACTACGAGCAGTACTTC. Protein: CASSLGDRGYYEQYF.